The clone carrying this T cell receptor beta chain came up many times. Its antigen is not known. Germline loops: CDR1 MDHEN, CDR2 SYDVKM. This CDR3 is 16 amino acids long. Trimming removed 8 bases from V and 0 bases from J, with 17 bases in between. A quantitative 5'-RACE method, one with molecular barcodes, was used to make TCR beta libraries. TCRdb reanalysed the 5' RACE reads using MiXCR and keeps one entry per CDR3 protein. Found here are hundreds of thousands of distinct CDR3 sequences, 8% to 9% of them singletons; the top ten hold 4.8%. The data belong to a study of CD8 T cells in ankylosing spondylitis. General observations from the study: Clones linked to the disease showed a CD8+ phenotype. They occurred at relatively low frequencies in peripheral blood. Ankylosing spondylitis blood appeared to be characterized by a TCR beta motif of about 8 highly homologous variants. Disease-associated clones were reportedly significantly overrepresented in matched ankylosing spondylitis synovial fluid.

The receptor's source is a female donor with ankylosing spondylitis or in good health (not recorded which). The sequenced sample was blood, either unsorted or a sorted T cell fraction (not recorded which). V usage is TRBV28 and J usage is TRBJ2-1; D may match TRBD1 or TRBD2 (5 bases each). For the CDR3, the DNA is TGTGCCAGCGCCCGGGGACGGACCAGCTCCTACAATGAGCAGTTCTTC. Translation gives CASARGRTSSYNEQFF.